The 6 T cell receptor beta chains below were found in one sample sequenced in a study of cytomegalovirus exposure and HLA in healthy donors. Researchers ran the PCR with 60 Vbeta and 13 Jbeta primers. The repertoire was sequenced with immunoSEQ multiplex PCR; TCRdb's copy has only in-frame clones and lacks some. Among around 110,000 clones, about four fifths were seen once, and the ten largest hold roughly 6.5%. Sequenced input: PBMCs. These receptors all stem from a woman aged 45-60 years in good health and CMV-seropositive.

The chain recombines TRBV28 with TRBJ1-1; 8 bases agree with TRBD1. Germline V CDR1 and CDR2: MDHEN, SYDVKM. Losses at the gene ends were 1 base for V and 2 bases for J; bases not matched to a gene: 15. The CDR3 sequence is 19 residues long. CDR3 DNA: TGTGCCAGCAGTTTATACCAGGGGGCGCGGTCAGTGAGCAACACTGAAGCTTTCTTT. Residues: CASSLYQGARSVSNTEAFF.

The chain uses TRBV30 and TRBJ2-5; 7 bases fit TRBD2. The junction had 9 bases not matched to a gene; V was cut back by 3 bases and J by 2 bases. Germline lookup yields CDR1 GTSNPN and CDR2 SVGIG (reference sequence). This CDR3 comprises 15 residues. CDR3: CAWRGGAGRQETQYF. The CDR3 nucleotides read TGTGCCTGGAGGGGGGGAGCGGGGAGACAAGAGACCCAGTACTTC.

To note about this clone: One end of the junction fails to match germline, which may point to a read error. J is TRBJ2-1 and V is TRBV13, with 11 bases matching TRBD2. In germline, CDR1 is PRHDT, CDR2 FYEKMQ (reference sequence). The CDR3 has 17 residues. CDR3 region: CASGLVLAGGVYNEQFF. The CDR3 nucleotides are TGTGCCAGCGGCTTAGTCCTAGCGGGGGGCGTCTACAATGAGCAGTTCTTC.

Here the CDR3 DNA reads TGCAGCCACGGGGGAACCCTCACAGATACGCAGTATTTT. Encoded protein: CSHGGTLTDTQYF. This rearrangement joins TRBV29-1 to TRBJ2-3, with D possibly TRBD2 on 6 matching bases. With 8 bases removed from V and 2 bases from J, the gap between germline ends came to 14 bases. Germline lookup yields CDR1 SQVTM and CDR2 ANQGSEA. The CDR3 has 13 residues.

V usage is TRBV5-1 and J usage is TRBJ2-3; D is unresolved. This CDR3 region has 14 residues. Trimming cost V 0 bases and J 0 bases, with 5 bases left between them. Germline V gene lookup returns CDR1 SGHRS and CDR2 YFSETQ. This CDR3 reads CASSLATSTDTQYF. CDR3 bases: TGCGCCAGCAGCTTGGCCACTAGCACAGATACGCAGTATTTT.

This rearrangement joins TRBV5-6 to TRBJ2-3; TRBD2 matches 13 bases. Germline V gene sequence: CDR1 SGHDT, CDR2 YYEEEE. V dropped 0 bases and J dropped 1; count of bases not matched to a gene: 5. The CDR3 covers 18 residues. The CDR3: CASSLVTSGGQRTDTQYF. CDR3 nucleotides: TGTGCCAGCAGCTTGGTGACTAGCGGGGGGCAACGCACAGATACGCAGTATTTT.